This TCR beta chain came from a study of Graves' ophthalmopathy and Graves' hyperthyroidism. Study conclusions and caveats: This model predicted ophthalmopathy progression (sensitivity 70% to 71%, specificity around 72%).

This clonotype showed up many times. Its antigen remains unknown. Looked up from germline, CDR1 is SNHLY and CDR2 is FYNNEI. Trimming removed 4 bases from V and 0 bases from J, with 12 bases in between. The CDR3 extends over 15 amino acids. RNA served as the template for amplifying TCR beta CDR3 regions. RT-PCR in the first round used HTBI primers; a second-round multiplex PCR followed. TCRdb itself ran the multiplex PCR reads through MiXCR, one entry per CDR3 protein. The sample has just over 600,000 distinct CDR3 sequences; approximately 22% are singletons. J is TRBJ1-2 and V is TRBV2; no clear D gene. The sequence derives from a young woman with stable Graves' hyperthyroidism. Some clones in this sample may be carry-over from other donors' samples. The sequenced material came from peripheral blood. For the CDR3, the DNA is TGTGCCAGCAGTGGAGAGAGGTATCCTAACTATGGCTACACCTTC. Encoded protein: CASSGERYPNYGYTF.